The TCR beta chain described here comes from a study of cytomegalovirus exposure and HLA in healthy donors. The study ran its PCR with 60 Vbeta and 13 Jbeta primers. TCRdb's copy holds only in-frame clones and misses some; the assay was immunoSEQ multiplex PCR. The sample includes around 190,000 clones, approximately 80% of them seen just once. The CDR3 runs 12 residues. Germline assignment: CDR1 SGHTA and CDR2 FQGNSA. The V end lost 8 bases, the J end lost 0 bases, and 8 bases lay between the germline ends. This TCR came from a woman aged 25 to 39 in good health and CMV-seropositive. This chain joins TRBV7-2 and TRBJ2-7; tentative D call: TRBD2 (6 bases). What was sequenced was PBMCs. The CDR3 nucleotides read TGTGCCAGCTCGGGAGACTCCTACGAGCAGTACTTC. Translation: CASSGDSYEQYF.